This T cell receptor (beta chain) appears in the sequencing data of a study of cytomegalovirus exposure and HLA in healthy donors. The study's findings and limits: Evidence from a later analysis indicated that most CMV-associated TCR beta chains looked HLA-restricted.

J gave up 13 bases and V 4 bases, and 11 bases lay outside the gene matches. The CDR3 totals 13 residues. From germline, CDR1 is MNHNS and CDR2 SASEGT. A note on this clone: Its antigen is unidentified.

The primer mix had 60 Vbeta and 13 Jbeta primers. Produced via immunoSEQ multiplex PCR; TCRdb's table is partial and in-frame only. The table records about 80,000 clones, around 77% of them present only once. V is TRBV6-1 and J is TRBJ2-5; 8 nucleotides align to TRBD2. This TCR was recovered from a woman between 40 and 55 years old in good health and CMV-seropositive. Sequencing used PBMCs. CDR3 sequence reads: CASSALSGGESYF. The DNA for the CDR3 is TGTGCCAGCAGTGCTCTGAGCGGGGGTGAATCGTACTTC.